This T cell receptor (beta chain) emerged from a study of beta chain features in type 1 diabetes. Broader study findings: Within the patient group, naive, central memory and Treg TCRB repertoires appeared more similar to each other than within healthy donors.

One heparinised draw, averaging roughly 100 mL, was taken per donor. Sorted cells reached over 95% purity in every population. Of the isolated RNA, all was reverse transcribed, and so the sequenced material was expressed TCRB transcripts. TCRdb's table, derived via immunoSEQ multiplex PCR, lists solely in-frame clones and lacks some. The sample lists over 500,000 clones; around 15% were seen once. The sample holds a few counts of this clone. As yet, its antigen is unknown. The CDR3 is made up of 16 amino acids. Germline CDR1 and CDR2: LNHNV and YYDKDF (reference sequence). V lost 0 bases and J lost 8, with 19 bases in between.

This chain joins TRBV15 and TRBJ1-2; tentative D call: TRBD1 (6 bases). This sequence originates from a man younger than 35 in good health. Sequencing was carried out using naive CD4+ T cells from blood. CDR3 sequence (DNA): TGTGCCACCAGCAGAGATCAATATCAGGGGAACCAGGGCTACACCTTC. This codes for CATSRDQYQGNQGYTF.